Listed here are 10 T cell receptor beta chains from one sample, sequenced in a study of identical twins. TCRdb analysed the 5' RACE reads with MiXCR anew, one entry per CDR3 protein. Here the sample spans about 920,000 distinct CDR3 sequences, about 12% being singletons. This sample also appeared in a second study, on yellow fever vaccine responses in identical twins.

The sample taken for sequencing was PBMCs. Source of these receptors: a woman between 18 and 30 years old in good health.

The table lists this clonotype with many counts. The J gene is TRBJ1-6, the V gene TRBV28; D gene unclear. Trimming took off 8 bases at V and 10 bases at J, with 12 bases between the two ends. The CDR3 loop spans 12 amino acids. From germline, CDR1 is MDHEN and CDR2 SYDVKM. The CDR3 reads CASCVAGSPLHF. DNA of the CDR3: TGTGCCAGCTGCGTTGCTGGGTCACCCCTCCACTTT.

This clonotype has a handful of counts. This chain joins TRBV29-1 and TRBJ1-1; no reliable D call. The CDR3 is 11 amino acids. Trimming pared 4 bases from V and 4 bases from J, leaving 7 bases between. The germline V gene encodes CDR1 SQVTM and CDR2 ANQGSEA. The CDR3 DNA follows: TGCAGCGTTGGAGTTTCCACTGAAGCTTTCTTT. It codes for CSVGVSTEAFF.

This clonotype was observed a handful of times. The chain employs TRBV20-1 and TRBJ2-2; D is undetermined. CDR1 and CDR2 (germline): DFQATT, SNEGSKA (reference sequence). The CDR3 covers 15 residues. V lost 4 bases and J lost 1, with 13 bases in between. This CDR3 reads CSAKHRSLNTGELFF. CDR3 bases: TGCAGTGCTAAACACCGCAGCTTGAACACCGGGGAGCTGTTTTTT.

DNA for the CDR3: TGTGCCAGCAGCAAGGGAAGAGACTACAATGAGCAGTTCTTC. Protein sequence: CASSKGRDYNEQFF. The chain combines TRBV6-1 with TRBJ2-1; no clear D gene. The CDR3 loop spans 14 amino acids. Germline loops: CDR1 MNHNS, CDR2 SASEGT. The V gene lost 6 bases and the J gene lost 3 bases, with 12 bases spanning the gap.

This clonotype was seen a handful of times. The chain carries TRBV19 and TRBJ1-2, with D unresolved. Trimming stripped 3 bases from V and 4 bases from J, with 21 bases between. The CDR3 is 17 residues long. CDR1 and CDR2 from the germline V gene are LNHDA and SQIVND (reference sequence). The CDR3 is CASSIAKISRELYGYTF. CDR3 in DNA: TGTGCCAGTAGTATTGCCAAAATTTCAAGGGAACTCTATGGCTACACCTTC.

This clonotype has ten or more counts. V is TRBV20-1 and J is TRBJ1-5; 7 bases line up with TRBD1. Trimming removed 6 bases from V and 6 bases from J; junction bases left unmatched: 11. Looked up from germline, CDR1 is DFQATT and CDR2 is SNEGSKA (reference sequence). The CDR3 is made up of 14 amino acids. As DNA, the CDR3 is TGCAGTGCCACCCAGGGGGGAAACGGTCAGCCCCAGCATTTT. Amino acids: CSATQGGNGQPQHF.

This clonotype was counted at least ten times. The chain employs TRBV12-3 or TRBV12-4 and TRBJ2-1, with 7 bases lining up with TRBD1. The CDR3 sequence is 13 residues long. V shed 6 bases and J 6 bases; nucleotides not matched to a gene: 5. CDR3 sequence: CASSHGQVNEQFF. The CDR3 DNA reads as TGTGCCAGCAGCCATGGACAGGTCAATGAGCAGTTCTTC.

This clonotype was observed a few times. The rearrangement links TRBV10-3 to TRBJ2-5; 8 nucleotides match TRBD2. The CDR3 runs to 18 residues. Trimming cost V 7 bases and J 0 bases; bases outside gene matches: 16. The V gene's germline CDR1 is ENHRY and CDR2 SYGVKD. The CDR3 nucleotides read TGTGCCATCAAGCCCGGGGGGGACGCGGGGAAGAACCAAGAGACCCAGTACTTC. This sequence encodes CAIKPGGDAGKNQETQYF.

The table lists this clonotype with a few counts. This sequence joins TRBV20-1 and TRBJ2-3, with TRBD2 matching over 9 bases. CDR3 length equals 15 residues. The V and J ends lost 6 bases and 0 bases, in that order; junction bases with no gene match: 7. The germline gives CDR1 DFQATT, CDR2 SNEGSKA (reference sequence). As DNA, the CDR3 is TGCAGTGCAAAAGCGGGACTAGCTAGCACAGATACGCAGTATTTT. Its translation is CSAKAGLASTDTQYF.

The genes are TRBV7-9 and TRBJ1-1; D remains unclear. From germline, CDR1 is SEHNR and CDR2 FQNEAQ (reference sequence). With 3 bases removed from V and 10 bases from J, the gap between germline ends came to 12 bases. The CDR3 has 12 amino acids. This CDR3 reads CASSFGPYGAFF. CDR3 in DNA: TGTGCCAGCAGCTTTGGACCGTATGGAGCTTTCTTT.